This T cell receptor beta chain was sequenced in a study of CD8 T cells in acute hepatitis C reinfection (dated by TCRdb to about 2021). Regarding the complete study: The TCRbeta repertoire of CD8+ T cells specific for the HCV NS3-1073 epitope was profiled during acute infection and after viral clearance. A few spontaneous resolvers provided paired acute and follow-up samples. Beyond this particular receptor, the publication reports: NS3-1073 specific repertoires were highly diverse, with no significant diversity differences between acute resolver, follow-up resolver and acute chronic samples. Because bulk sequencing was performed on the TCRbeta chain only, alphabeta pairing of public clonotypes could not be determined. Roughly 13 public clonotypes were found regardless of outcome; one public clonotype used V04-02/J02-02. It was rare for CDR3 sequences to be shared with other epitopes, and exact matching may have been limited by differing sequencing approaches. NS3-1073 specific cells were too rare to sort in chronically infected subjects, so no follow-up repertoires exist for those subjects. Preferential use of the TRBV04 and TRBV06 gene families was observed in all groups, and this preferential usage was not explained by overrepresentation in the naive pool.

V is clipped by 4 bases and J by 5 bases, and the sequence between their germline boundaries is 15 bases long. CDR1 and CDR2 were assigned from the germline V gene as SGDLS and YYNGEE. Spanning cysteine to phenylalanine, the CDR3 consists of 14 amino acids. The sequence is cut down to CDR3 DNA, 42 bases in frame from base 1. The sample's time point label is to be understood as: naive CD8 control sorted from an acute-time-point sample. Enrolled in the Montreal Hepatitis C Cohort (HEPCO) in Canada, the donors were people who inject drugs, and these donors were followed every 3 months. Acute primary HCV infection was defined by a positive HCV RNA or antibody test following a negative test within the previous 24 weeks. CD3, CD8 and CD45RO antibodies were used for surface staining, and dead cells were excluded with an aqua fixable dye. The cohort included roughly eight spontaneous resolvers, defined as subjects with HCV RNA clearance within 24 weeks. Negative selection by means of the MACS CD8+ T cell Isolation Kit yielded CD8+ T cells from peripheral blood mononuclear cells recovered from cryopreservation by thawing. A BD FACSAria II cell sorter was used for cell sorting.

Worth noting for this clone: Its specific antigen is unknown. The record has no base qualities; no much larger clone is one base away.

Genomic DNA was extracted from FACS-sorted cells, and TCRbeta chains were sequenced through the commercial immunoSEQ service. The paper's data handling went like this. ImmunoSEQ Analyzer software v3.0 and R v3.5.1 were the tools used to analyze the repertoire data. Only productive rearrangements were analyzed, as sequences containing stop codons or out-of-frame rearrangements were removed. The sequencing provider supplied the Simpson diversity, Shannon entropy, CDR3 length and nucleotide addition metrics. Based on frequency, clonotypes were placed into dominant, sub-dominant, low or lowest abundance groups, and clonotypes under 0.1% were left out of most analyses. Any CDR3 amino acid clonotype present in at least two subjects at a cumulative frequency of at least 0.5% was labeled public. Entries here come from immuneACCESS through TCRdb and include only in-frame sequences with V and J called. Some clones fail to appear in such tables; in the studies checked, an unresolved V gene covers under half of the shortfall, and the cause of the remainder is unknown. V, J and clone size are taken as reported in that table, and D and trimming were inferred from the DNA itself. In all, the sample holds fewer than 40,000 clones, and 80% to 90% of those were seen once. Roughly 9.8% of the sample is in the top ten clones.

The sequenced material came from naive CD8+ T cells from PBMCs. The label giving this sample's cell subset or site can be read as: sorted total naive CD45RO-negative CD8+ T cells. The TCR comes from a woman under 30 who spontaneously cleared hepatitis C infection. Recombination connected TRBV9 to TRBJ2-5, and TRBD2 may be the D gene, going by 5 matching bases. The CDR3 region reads CASSPRIGEETQYF. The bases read TGTGCCAGCAGCCCTAGAATCGGGGAGGAGACCCAGTACTTC.